A single sample gave rise to the 2 T cell receptor beta chains below, sequenced in a study of vaccination effects on CD4 cells after COVID-19. Clones were sequenced by immunoSEQ multiplex PCR, and TCRdb holds only the in-frame ones, with some missing. The sample comprises about 40,000 clones, around two thirds of which are singletons, and roughly 7.7% rests with the top ten. The authors isolated CD4+ T cells after around nine days of culture. Participants received two doses of either the BNT162b2 or mRNA-1273 vaccine. Their recognized antigens are unknown. Sequencing used CD4+ T cells from PBMCs cultured without peptide, obtained after COVID-19 vaccination. The receptors shown here come from a human donor who received a COVID-19 vaccine.

This clone was detected once. The chain links TRBV19 to TRBJ1-1, with 8 bases identical to TRBD1. The ends lost 3 bases at V and 1 base at J; junction bases unmatched: 7. Germline CDR1 and CDR2: LNHDA and SQIVND (reference sequence). This CDR3 has 16 amino acids. In nucleotides, the CDR3 is TGTGCCAGTAGTATTAGCCGGACAGGGAGGAACACTGAAGCTTTCTTT. This gives the protein CASSISRTGRNTEAFF.

This clone came up a few times. The chain links TRBV4-1 to TRBJ2-1; D is tentatively TRBD1 or TRBD2 (5 bases each). The CDR3 sequence is 13 residues long. Germline V lookup: CDR1 MGHRA, CDR2 YSYEKL. V was cut by 4 bases and J by 9 bases, with 13 bases left in between. The CDR3 bases are TGCGCCAGCAGCCGAGCAGGGAGCGGTGAGCAGTTCTTC. It yields the protein CASSRAGSGEQFF.